These 5 T cell receptor beta chains originate from one sample sequenced in a study of T cells in narcolepsy. Sequencing was performed with immunoSEQ multiplex PCR; in TCRdb, only in-frame clones are kept and a portion is missing. The sample holds around 18,000 clones, about two thirds seen once. Source material: CD45RA- memory CD8+ T cells from PBMCs. These receptors came from a human donor with narcolepsy.

The gene calls are TRBV6-5 and TRBJ2-1; TRBD2 matches at 9 bases. CDR1 is MNHEY and CDR2 is SVGAGI in the germline V gene. The V gene end was trimmed by 0 bases and the J gene end by 2 bases; junction bases not matched to a gene: 2. The CDR3 length is 16 residues. CDR3 loop: CASSYSASGTYNEQFF. The CDR3 coding sequence is TGTGCCAGCAGTTACTCGGCTAGCGGGACCTACAATGAGCAGTTCTTC.

CDR3 coding DNA: TGTGCCAGCAGTGGGAGGGGACAGAACTACGAGCAGTACTTC. Its translation: CASSGRGQNYEQYF. The genes are TRBV6-1 and TRBJ2-7; tentatively, D is TRBD1 (7 bases). V shed 4 bases and J shed 3 bases, with 13 bases lying between them. CDR1 and CDR2 (germline): MNHNS, SASEGT. The CDR3 is 14 amino acids.

In its sample, this clone ranks as medium-sized. The chain employs TRBV9 and TRBJ1-2; 8 bases fit TRBD1. Germline V lookup: CDR1 SGDLS, CDR2 YYNGEE. This CDR3 comprises 15 residues. The trim removed 3 bases at V and 8 bases at J, leaving 12 bases unmatched. The chain's CDR3 is CASSDINRGNEGYTF. As DNA, the CDR3 is TGTGCCAGCAGCGACATTAACAGGGGGAATGAGGGCTACACCTTC.

The chain recombines TRBV7-8 with TRBJ1-1; 9 bases are shared with TRBD1. This CDR3 spans 15 amino acids. Germline CDR1 and CDR2: SGHVS and FQNEAQ. The ends lost 5 bases at V and 5 bases at J; junction bases unmatched: 9. As DNA, the CDR3 is TGTGCCAGCAGCCCAGGGACAGGGAGGAAAACTGAAGCTTTCTTT. This codes for CASSPGTGRKTEAFF.

The gene calls are TRBV6-6 and TRBJ2-7, with 9 bases matching TRBD1. Germline V gene sequence: CDR1 MNHNY, CDR2 SVGAGI (reference sequence). CDR3 length: 16 amino acids. V shed 6 bases, J shed 2 bases, and the junction held 11 bases outside the gene matches. The CDR3 is CASSPTAGTGTYEQYF. CDR3 nucleotide sequence: TGTGCCAGCAGCCCTACCGCCGGGACAGGGACCTACGAGCAGTACTTC.